The 23 T cell receptor beta chains listed next were all sequenced from one sample in a study of cytomegalovirus exposure and HLA in healthy donors. 60 Vbeta and 13 Jbeta primers were used in PCR. Assay: immunoSEQ multiplex PCR; the TCRdb copy retains only in-frame clones and omits some. There are some 110,000 clones in the sample; roughly 71% occur only once, and over 3.5% lies in the top ten. The material sequenced was PBMCs. These receptors were collected from a woman in her forties or fifties in good health and CMV-seropositive.

The count of this clone is one. The chain is built from TRBV19 and TRBJ1-2; 8 bases agree with TRBD1. From germline, CDR1 is LNHDA and CDR2 SQIVND (reference sequence). This CDR3 comprises 15 residues. The V and J ends lost 6 bases and 6 bases, in that order; junction bases with no gene match: 12. In DNA, the CDR3 is TGTGCCAGTAGGCTTATCACGGGACAGGTCGATGGCTACACCTTC. Its translation is CASRLITGQVDGYTF.

The chain employs TRBV5-4 and TRBJ1-1; the D gene is possibly TRBD1 (6 bases). CDR1 is SGHNT, CDR2 YYREEE, per germline (reference sequence). The ends were cut back, 4 bases at V and 1 base at J, with 17 bases in the middle. The CDR3 loop spans 16 amino acids. CDR3 nucleotide sequence: TGTGCCAGCAGCAGTATACAGGGATTCGGGAACACTGAAGCTTTCTTT. This codes for CASSSIQGFGNTEAFF.

In this sample, this clone turned up once. V is TRBV7-9 and J is TRBJ2-2; 7 nucleotides align to TRBD1. Germline V lookup: CDR1 SEHNR, CDR2 FQNEAQ (reference sequence). The CDR3 extends over 13 amino acids. J gave up 6 bases and V 11 bases, and 9 bases lay outside the gene matches. CDR3 protein: CAGQGTVAGELFF. The CDR3 coding sequence is TGTGCCGGCCAAGGGACAGTGGCCGGGGAGCTGTTTTTT.

In its sample, this clone was seen many times. This rearrangement joins TRBV10-1 to TRBJ2-7; the D is unclear. The CDR3 length is 11 residues. Germline assignment: CDR1 WNHNN and CDR2 SYGVQD (reference sequence). V gave up 8 bases and J gave up 3 bases, with 8 bases separating them. The DNA of the CDR3 is TGCGCCAGCTCCGACAACTACGAGCAGTACTTC. The encoded protein is CASSDNYEQYF.

The CDR3 sequence: CASSLTPTGGGVDTQYF. The CDR3 DNA sequence: TGCGCCAGCAGCTTAACTCCGACAGGGGGCGGGGTAGATACGCAGTATTTT. V and J are TRBV5-1 and TRBJ2-3; 10 positions match TRBD1. The V segment lost 2 bases and the J segment 5 bases; nucleotides outside the gene matches: 11. This CDR3 is 17 amino acids long. CDR1 is SGHRS, CDR2 YFSETQ, per germline.

The chain couples TRBV4-1 to TRBJ1-6, with D hard to call. Germline V gene lookup returns CDR1 MGHRA and CDR2 YSYEKL. V dropped 3 bases and J dropped 10 bases, with 13 bases sitting between them. CDR3 length: 14 residues. CDR3 residues: CASSQAGFGSPLHF. The CDR3, as DNA: TGCGCCAGCAGCCAGGCGGGGTTTGGATCACCCCTCCACTTT.

The V call is TRBV6-5, the J call TRBJ2-7, with D tentatively TRBD1 (5 bases). Germline lookup yields CDR1 MNHEY and CDR2 SVGAGI. The V end lost 6 bases, the J end lost 6 bases, and 15 bases lay between the germline ends. The CDR3 covers 13 residues. As DNA, the CDR3 is TGTGCCAGCAGACCCCCCACAGGTGGCGAGCAGTACTTC. This gives the protein CASRPPTGGEQYF.

The chain links TRBV4-3 to TRBJ1-2; D not certain. Germline V gene data show CDR1 as LGHNA and CDR2 as YSLEER. CDR3 length: 14 amino acids. With 0 bases removed from V and 7 bases from J, the gap between germline ends came to 12 bases. The CDR3 here is CASSQEEYSGGYTF. As DNA, the CDR3 is TGCGCCAGCAGCCAAGAAGAGTATTCTGGTGGCTACACCTTC.

This clone was seen just once. This chain uses TRBV19 with TRBJ1-3; TRBD1 might be the D (6 bases). The V end lost 10 bases, the J end lost 0 bases, and 10 bases lay between the germline ends. Germline loops: CDR1 LNHDA, CDR2 SQIVND (reference sequence). The CDR3 is 13 residues long. The CDR3 DNA reads TGTGCCACTGAACAGGGCTCTGGAAACACCATATATTTT. This encodes CATEQGSGNTIYF.

This clone appeared once. V gene TRBV7-9 combines with J gene TRBJ1-5; the D gene is possibly TRBD1 (5 bases). This CDR3 contains 16 residues. V gave up 1 base and J gave up 5 bases, with 15 bases separating them. Germline-derived CDR1 and CDR2 are SEHNR and FQNEAQ (reference sequence). CDR3 DNA sequence: TGTGCCAGCAGCTTAGGTCTTGGGGCTACCGATCAGCCCCAGCATTTT. The encoded protein is CASSLGLGATDQPQHF.

The chain links TRBV29-1 to TRBJ2-3, with 10 nucleotides matching TRBD2. This CDR3 region has 13 residues. Germline lookup yields CDR1 SQVTM and CDR2 ANQGSEA. The V gene end was trimmed by 6 bases and the J gene end by 0 bases; junction bases not matched to a gene: 0. CDR3 sequence reads: CSVLAGSTDTQYF. The CDR3 DNA is TGCAGCGTACTAGCGGGGAGCACAGATACGCAGTATTTT.

The V call is TRBV5-6, the J call TRBJ1-1, with 11 bases fitting TRBD1. The V gene end was trimmed by 4 bases and the J gene end by 6 bases; junction bases not matched to a gene: 8. The CDR3 totals 15 residues. From germline, CDR1 is SGHDT and CDR2 YYEEEE. As DNA, the CDR3 is TGTGCCAGCAGCAGGACAGGGGGCGCCCCCGCTGAAGCTTTCTTT. Translation: CASSRTGGAPAEAFF.

The rearrangement uses TRBV4-2 and TRBJ2-4; D possibly corresponds to TRBD2 (6 bases). Trimming shortened V by 2 bases and J by 8 bases, and 16 bases separated the two germline ends. Per the germline V gene, CDR1 is LGHNA and CDR2 is YNFKEQ. CDR3 length: 15 residues. The CDR3 is CASSQYPSERDIQYF. The CDR3 DNA reads as TGTGCCAGCAGCCAATATCCTAGCGAGAGAGACATTCAGTACTTC.

J is TRBJ2-7 and V is TRBV2; 14 bases match TRBD2. The trim removed 4 bases at V and 7 bases at J, leaving 6 bases unmatched. This CDR3 region has 15 residues. Per the germline V gene, CDR1 is SNHLY and CDR2 is FYNNEI. The CDR3 loop is CASSARLAGGREQYF. The CDR3 DNA follows: TGTGCCAGCAGTGCCAGACTAGCGGGGGGGCGTGAGCAGTACTTC.

The CDR3, as DNA: TGTGCCAGCAGTTCCCAGGGCGTAATTAACACCGGGGAGCTGTTTTTT. Its translation: CASSSQGVINTGELFF. This rearrangement joins TRBV28 to TRBJ2-2, with D maybe TRBD1 (5 bases). Germline CDR1 is MDHEN and CDR2 is SYDVKM. Trimming took 4 bases from V and 2 from J, leaving 14 bases between them. This CDR3 contains 16 residues.

J is TRBJ2-4 and V is TRBV4-1; D remains unclear. The CDR3 length is 13 residues. Germline CDR1 and CDR2: MGHRA and YSYEKL. Trimming took 0 bases from V and 10 from J, leaving 10 bases between them. The CDR3 loop is CASSQESQVIQYF. The CDR3 DNA follows: TGCGCCAGCAGCCAAGAAAGCCAGGTTATTCAGTACTTC.

The CDR3 loop is CASSPGTGSLFF. For the CDR3, the DNA is TGTGCCAGCAGCCCCGGGACAGGGTCTCTGTTCTTC. This rearrangement joins TRBV7-7 to TRBJ2-1; TRBD1 matches at 9 bases. The CDR3 consists of 12 residues. Germline V lookup: CDR1 SSHAT, CDR2 FNYEAQ (reference sequence). After removal of 5 bases from V and 15 bases from J, the junction contained 8 bases not matched to a gene. Full variable domain (remainder filled in from reference TRBV7-7 and TRBJ2-1): GAGVSQSPRYKVTKRGQDVTLRCDPISSHATLYWYQQALGQGPEFLTYFNYEAQPDKSGLPSDRFSAERPEGSISTLTIQRTEQRDSAMYRCASSPGTGSLFFGPGTRLTVL.

The V and J genes are TRBV7-9 and TRBJ2-1, with TRBD1 identical over 8 bases. The CDR3 covers 14 residues. V was pared by 1 base and J by 11 bases, with 7 bases of the junction left unmatched. From germline, CDR1 is SEHNR and CDR2 FQNEAQ (reference sequence). The DNA of the CDR3 is TGTGCCAGCAGCTTAGAAGGTCGACAGGGGCAGCAGTTCTTC. Encoded protein: CASSLEGRQGQQFF.

The chain uses TRBV4-2 and TRBJ1-4; 11 positions agree with TRBD1. Germline trimming cut 3 bases from V and 4 bases from J; bases unmatched to any gene: 1. The CDR3 sequence is 15 residues long. CDR1 and CDR2 from the germline V gene are LGHNA and YNFKEQ. The CDR3 sequence is CASSQGQGDNEKLFF. CDR3 bases: TGTGCCAGCAGCCAGGGACAGGGGGATAATGAAAAACTGTTTTTT.

The V call is TRBV4-3, the J call TRBJ2-7; D uncertain. The CDR3 has 15 residues. V was clipped by 2 bases and J by 1 base, with 12 bases between them. Per the germline V gene, CDR1 is LGHNA and CDR2 is YSLEER. CDR3 protein: CASSQKSDNSYEQYF. For the CDR3, the DNA is TGCGCCAGCAGCCAAAAGTCCGACAATTCCTACGAGCAGTACTTC.

The chain joins TRBV11-3 to TRBJ1-1, with D possibly TRBD1 on 6 matching bases. Germline V gene data show CDR1 as SGHNT and CDR2 as YENEEA. The CDR3 consists of 13 residues. Trimming cost V 3 bases and J 4 bases, with 9 bases left between them. CDR3 protein: CASSFLQGTEAFF. The DNA of the CDR3 is TGTGCCAGCAGCTTTCTACAGGGCACTGAAGCTTTCTTT.

In its sample, this clone was seen a few times. The rearrangement uses TRBV5-1 and TRBJ1-3; D remains unclear. Germline V gene lookup returns CDR1 SGHRS and CDR2 YFSETQ. Trimming stripped 0 bases from V and 7 bases from J, with 17 bases between. This CDR3 contains 16 residues. The CDR3 nucleotides are TGCGCCAGCAGCTTGGAATCGACTGGGTCCGGGAACACCATATATTTT. It codes for CASSLESTGSGNTIYF.

This clone has only a few counts. The chain has TRBV6-5 and TRBJ1-4; D may be TRBD1 (5 bases). The CDR3 covers 14 residues. Per the germline V gene, CDR1 is MNHEY and CDR2 is SVGAGI. The V and J ends lost 7 bases and 4 bases respectively, with 13 bases between them. The CDR3 DNA follows: TGTGCCAGCAAAATAGGTGACAGTAATGAAAAACTGTTTTTT. Its translation: CASKIGDSNEKLFF.